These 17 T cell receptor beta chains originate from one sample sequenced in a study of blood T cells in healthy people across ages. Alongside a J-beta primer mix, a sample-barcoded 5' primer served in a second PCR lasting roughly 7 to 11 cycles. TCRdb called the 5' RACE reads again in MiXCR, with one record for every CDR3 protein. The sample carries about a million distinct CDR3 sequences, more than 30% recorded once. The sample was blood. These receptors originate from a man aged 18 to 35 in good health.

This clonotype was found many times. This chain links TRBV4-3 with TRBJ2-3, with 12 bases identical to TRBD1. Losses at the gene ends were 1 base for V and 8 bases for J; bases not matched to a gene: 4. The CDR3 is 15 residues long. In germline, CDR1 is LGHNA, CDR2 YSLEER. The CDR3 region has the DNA TGCGCCAGCAGCCAAGGGGGACAGGGGGCTGGTACGCAGTATTTT. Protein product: CASSQGGQGAGTQYF.

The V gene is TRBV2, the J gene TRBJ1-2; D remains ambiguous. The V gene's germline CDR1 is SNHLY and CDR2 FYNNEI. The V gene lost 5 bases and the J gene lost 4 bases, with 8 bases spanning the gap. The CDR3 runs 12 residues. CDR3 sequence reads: CASSTHGYGYTF. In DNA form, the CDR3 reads TGTGCCAGCAGTACCCACGGCTATGGCTACACCTTC.

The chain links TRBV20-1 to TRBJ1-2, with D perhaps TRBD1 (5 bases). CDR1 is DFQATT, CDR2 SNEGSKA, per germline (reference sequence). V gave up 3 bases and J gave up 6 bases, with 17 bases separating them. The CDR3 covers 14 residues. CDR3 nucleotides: TGCAGTGCTAGTTCGGCAGGGAAGCGCCATGGCTACACCTTC. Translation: CSASSAGKRHGYTF.

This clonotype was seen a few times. Here the CDR3 reads CASSARQGLSYNEQFF. CDR3 in DNA: TGTGCCAGCAGCGCCCGACAGGGACTCTCCTACAATGAGCAGTTCTTC. V gene TRBV9 combines with J gene TRBJ2-1; D might be TRBD1 (7 bases). V gave up 3 bases and J gave up 0 bases, with 13 bases separating them. CDR3 size: 16 residues. From germline, CDR1 is SGDLS and CDR2 YYNGEE. Full variable domain (missing parts from reference TRBV9 and TRBJ2-1): DSGVTQTPKHLITATGQRVTLRCSPRSGDLSVYWYQQSLDQGLQFLIQYYNGEERAKGNILERFSAQQFPDLHSELNLSSLELGDSALYFCASSARQGLSYNEQFFGPGTRLTVL.

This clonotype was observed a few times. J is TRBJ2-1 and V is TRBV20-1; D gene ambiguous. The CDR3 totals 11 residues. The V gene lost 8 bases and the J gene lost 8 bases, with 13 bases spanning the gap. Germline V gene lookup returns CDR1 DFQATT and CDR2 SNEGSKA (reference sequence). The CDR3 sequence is CSTSTPDEQFF. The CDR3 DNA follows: TGCAGTACCTCGACTCCGGATGAGCAGTTCTTC.

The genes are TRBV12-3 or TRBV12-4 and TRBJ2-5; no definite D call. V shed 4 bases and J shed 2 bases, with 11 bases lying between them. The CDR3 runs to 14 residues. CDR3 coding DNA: TGTGCCAGCAGTTCGAATAGTTTTCAAGAGACCCAGTACTTC. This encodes CASSSNSFQETQYF.

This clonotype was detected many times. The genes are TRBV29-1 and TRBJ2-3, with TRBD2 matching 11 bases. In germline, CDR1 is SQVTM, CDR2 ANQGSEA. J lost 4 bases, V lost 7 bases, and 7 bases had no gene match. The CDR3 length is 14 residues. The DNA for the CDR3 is TGCAGCGCGAAGGGACTAGCGGTAGCAGATACGCAGTATTTT. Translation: CSAKGLAVADTQYF.

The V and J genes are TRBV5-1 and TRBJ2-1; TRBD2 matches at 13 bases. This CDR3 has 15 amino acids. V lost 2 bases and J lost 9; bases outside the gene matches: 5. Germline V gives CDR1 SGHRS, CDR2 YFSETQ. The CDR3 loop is CASSFGLAGEGEQFF. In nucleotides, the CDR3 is TGCGCCAGCAGCTTCGGACTAGCGGGGGAGGGTGAGCAGTTCTTC. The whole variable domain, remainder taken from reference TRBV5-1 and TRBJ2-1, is KAGVTQTPRYLIKTRGQQVTLSCSPISGHRSVSWYQQTPGQGLQFLFEYFSETQRNKGNFPGRFSGRQFSNSRSEMNVSTLELGDSALYLCASSFGLAGEGEQFFGPGTRLTVL.

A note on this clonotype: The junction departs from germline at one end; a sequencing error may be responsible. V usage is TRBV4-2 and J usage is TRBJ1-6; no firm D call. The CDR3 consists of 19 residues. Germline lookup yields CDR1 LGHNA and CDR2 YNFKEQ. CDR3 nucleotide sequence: TGTGCCAGCAGCCAAGAGTACGTTTGGGATAGCTCCTATAATTCACCCATCCACTTT. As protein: CASSQEYVWDSSYNSPIHF.

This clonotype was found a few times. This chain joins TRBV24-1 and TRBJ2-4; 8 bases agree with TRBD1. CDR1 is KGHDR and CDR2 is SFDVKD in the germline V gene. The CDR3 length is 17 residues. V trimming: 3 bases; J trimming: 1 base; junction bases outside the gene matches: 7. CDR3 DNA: TGTGCCACCAGTGATAGCGGACAGGGTCAGGCCAAAAACATTCAGTACTTC. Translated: CATSDSGQGQAKNIQYF.

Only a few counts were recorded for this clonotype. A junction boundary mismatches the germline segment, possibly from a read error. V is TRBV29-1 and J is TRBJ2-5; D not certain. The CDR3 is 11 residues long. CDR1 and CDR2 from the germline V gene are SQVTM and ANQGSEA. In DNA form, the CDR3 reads TGCAGCGTCCGGCCCAAAGAGACCCTGTACTTC. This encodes CSVRPKETLYF.

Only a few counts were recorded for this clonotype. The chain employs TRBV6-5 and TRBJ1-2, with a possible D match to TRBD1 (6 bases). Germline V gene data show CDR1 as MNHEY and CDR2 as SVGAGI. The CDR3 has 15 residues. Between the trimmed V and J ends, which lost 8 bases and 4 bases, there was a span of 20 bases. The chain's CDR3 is CASVASGTSTYGYTF. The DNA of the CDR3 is TGTGCCAGCGTTGCCTCAGGGACATCGACCTATGGCTACACCTTC.

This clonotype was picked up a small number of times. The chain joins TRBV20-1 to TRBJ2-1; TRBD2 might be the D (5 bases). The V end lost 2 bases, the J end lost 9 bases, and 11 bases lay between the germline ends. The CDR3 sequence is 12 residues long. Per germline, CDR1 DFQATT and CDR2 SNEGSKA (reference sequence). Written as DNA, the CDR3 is TGCAGTGCTAGACAACTAGATCCTGAGCAGTTCTTC. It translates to CSARQLDPEQFF.

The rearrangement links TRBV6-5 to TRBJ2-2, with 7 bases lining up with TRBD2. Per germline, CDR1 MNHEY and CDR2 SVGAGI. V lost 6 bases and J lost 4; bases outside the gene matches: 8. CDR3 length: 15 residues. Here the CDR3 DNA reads TGTGCCAGCAGCCCCGGTTGGGGGGGCACCGGGGAGCTGTTTTTT. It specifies CASSPGWGGTGELFF.

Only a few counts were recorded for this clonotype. The CDR3 protein is CSALQGLTYEQYF. The CDR3 DNA sequence: TGCAGTGCTCTGCAGGGCCTTACCTACGAGCAGTACTTC. The chain links TRBV20-1 to TRBJ2-7; tentatively, D is TRBD1 (5 bases). The germline CDR1 and CDR2 sequences are DFQATT and SNEGSKA (reference sequence). The V end lost 5 bases, the J end lost 2 bases, and 13 bases lay between the germline ends. The length of the CDR3 is 13 residues.

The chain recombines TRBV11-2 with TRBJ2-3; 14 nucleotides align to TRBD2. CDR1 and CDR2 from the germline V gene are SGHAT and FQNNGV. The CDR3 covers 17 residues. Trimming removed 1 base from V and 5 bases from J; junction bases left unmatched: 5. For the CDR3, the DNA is TGTGCCAGCAGCTTAGGGACTAGCGGGGGGTGGGTAGATACGCAGTATTTT. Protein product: CASSLGTSGGWVDTQYF.

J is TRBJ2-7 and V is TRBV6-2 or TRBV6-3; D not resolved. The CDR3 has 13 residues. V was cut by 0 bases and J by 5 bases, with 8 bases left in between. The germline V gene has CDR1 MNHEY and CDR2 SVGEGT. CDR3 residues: CASSYSGTDEQYF. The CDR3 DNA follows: TGTGCCAGCAGTTACTCTGGAACAGACGAGCAGTACTTC.